Here is one T cell receptor (beta chain) with its context. The data were obtained in a study of graft-versus-host responses after intestinal transplantation. Study-level points and caveats: Maximum circulating GvH clone levels tracked with early post-transplant HvG decreases. Patients with graft-donor T cell macrochimerism had high graft-versus-host to host-versus-graft clonal ratios in allografts.

Some clones are missing from TCRdb's copy, which holds only in-frame ones; the method was immunoSEQ multiplex PCR. This table holds about 6,900 clones, around a third found once. Plates contained approximately 200,000 CFSE-labeled responder cells and approximately 200,000 irradiated, violet-dye-labeled stimulator cells. The CDR3 runs to 13 residues. Trimming left V 8 bases short and J 11 bases short, with 21 bases between. CDR1 is LNHNV, CDR2 YYDKDF, per germline (reference sequence). This clonotype was obtained from a human patient who was an organ donor for intestinal transplantation. This specimen consisted of alloreactive CD8+ T cells from a mixed lymphocyte reaction culture, obtained before transplantation. The subset denotes: CFSE-low proliferating T cells sorted from approximately 6-day pre-transplant mixed lymphocyte reaction (GvH or HvG direction). The chain employs TRBV15 and TRBJ1-1; D might be TRBD1 (5 bases). CDR3 in amino acids: CATRLFRVGRAFF. The CDR3 coding sequence is TGTGCCACCCGTTTGTTCAGGGTAGGAAGGGCTTTCTTT. The complete variable domain, with remaining parts taken from reference TRBV15 and TRBJ1-1, reads DAMVIQNPRYQVTQFGKPVTLSCSQTLNHNVMYWYQQKSSQAPKLLFHYYDKDFNNEADTPDNFQSRRPNTSFCFLDIRSPGLGDTAMYLCATRLFRVGRAFFGQGTRLTVV.